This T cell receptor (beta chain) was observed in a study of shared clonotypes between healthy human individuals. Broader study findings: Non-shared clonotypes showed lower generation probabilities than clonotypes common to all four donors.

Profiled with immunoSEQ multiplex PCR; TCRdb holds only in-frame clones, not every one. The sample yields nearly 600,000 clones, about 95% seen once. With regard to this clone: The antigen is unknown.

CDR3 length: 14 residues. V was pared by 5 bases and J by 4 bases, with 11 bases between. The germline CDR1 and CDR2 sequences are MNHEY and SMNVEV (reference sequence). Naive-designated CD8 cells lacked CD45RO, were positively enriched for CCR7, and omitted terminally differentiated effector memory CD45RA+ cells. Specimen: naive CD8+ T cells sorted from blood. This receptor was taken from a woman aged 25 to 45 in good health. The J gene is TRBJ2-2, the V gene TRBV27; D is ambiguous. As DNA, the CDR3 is TGTGCCAGCAGTATAGTAGGTAGCACCGGGGAGCTGTTTTTT. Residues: CASSIVGSTGELFF.